This TCR beta chain was identified in a study of shared clonotypes between healthy human individuals. CDR3 length: 16 residues. The V and J ends lost 4 bases and 10 bases respectively, with 25 bases between them. CDR1 and CDR2 from the germline V gene are MGHRA and YSYEKL. Some clones are missing from TCRdb's copy, which holds only in-frame ones; the method was immunoSEQ multiplex PCR. This table has more than 2,000,000 clones, more than 85% appearing once. Study-level findings and limits: Inspection by rarefaction showed sorted-subset sequencing to be incomplete despite large depth. Generation probability values for non-shared clonotypes were lower than those for clonotypes shared by all four donors.

Donors, without exception, were Caucasian adults residing in Nashville, Tennessee. Division of CD4+ cells produced a CD45RA+ naive subset and a CD45RA-negative memory subset. Regarding this clone: Its target is unknown.

This TCR came from a man aged 18 to 30 in good health. Some clones in this sample may be carry-over from other donors' samples. This chain joins TRBV4-1 and TRBJ1-1; D is unclear. Sequencing was performed on naive CD4+ T cells from PBMCs. Subset noted: CD45RA+ positively selected. The CDR3 region is CASSPLSHSGVVGAFF. The CDR3 DNA is TGCGCCAGCAGCCCCTTATCCCATTCCGGGGTCGTGGGAGCTTTCTTT.